The entry below describes one TCR beta chain. This CDR3 spans 15 amino acids. Trimming took 0 bases from V and 5 from J, leaving 12 bases between them. CDR1 and CDR2 (germline): SGHNT, YYREEE (reference sequence). This entry is derived from a study of blood T cell repertoires in COVID-19. Study summary: T cells, B-cell-depleted T cells, or PBMCs provided the cDNA or gDNA that served as material.

This table comes from immunoSEQ multiplex PCR, and its TCRdb copy is limited to in-frame clones, with some not included. This sample has some 100,000 clones, with approximately 90% found just once. This sequence was found in a human donor with acute or convalescent COVID-19. The donor label of this sample is uncertain. The sequenced sample was peripheral blood. The rearrangement uses TRBV5-4 and TRBJ2-1; no definite D call. CDR3 sequence: CASSLELESNNEQFF. As DNA, the CDR3 is TGTGCCAGCAGCTTGGAGTTGGAGTCAAACAATGAGCAGTTCTTC.